A few counts support the clone carrying this T cell receptor beta chain. Its antigen is not known. PCR used 60 Vbeta primers and 13 Jbeta primers. The table came from immunoSEQ multiplex PCR; TCRdb's copy has only in-frame clones and leaves some out. The sample includes around 140,000 clones, roughly 73% of them seen just once. This entry is derived from a study of cytomegalovirus exposure and HLA in healthy donors. The study, taken as a whole, reports: According to an earlier analysis, most TCR beta V segments yielded productive rearrangements about 87% or about 30% of the time. TCR beta V- and J-gene trimming, according to a later analysis, was linked to a missense DCLRE1C variant. Follow-up analysis found HLA locus-dependent TCR association rates, highest for DRB1 and lowest for HLA-C. While the bulk of TCR sequences proved rare, some public TCRs turned up in many donors.

This CDR3 spans 12 amino acids. Trimming removed 2 bases from V and 5 bases from J, with 9 bases in between. CDR1 is GTSNPN, CDR2 SVGIG, per germline (reference sequence). Sequenced sample: PBMCs. The sequence was obtained from a male donor in good health and CMV-seronegative. V is TRBV30 and J is TRBJ1-1; D is possibly TRBD1 (5 bases). CDR3 sequence: CAWSRQFTEAFF. In nucleotides, the CDR3 is TGTGCCTGGAGTCGACAGTTTACTGAAGCTTTCTTT.